The present TCR beta chain was sequenced within a study of shared clonotypes between healthy human individuals. Study-wide background: The composition of the donors was a couple of women and three men aged 18 to 49. Whole-study results and caveats: A generally larger estimated richness was seen in naive subsets than in memory subsets.

The ends were cut back, 9 bases at V and 1 base at J, with 18 bases in the middle. Germline V gene lookup returns CDR1 LNHDA and CDR2 SQIVND (reference sequence). This CDR3 spans 15 amino acids. Evenly divided among several immunoSEQ plates was the genomic DNA of each subset. Profiling relied on immunoSEQ multiplex PCR, and the TCRdb table lists in-frame clones only, not all of them. The repertoire has 300,000 or so clones, around 67% of them found once; the top ten carry about a tenth. This clone was seen many times. Antigen specificity is unknown. What was sequenced was memory CD4+ T cells sorted from blood. Stated subset: CD45RA-negative fraction. This chain uses TRBV19 with TRBJ1-1; D unclear. This TCR was recovered from a man aged 30-40 years in good health. CDR3 in DNA: TGTGCCAGCTCAATCTATCAGGCCTCGAACACTGAAGCTTTCTTT. Amino acids: CASSIYQASNTEAFF.